The rows below give T cell receptor beta chains drawn from one sample of a study of human T cells and chemical hapten exposure. In TCRdb, the RACE reads were re-called with MiXCR into one record per CDR3 protein. The profile shows 85,000 to 100,000 distinct CDR3 sequences, around 10% of them singletons. Sample: whole blood, taken in connection with sensitization to the hapten diphenylcyclopropenone (DPC). The receptors shown here come from a man aged 40-55 years with alopecia areata. Some clones in this sample may be carry-over from other donors' samples. CDR3s include the opening cysteine and the closing phenylalanine or tryptophan. Fields, in order: clone size, D gene, J gene, CDR3 length, V gene, CDR3 protein, CDR3 DNA. The D gene is left open where the match is weak. For some rows the clone size is stated as once, few or many, or as a class when expanded; others skip it.

>many|TRBD1|TRBJ2-7|13|TRBV5-1
CASSFRTGVEQYF
TGCGCCAGCAGTTTTAGGACAGGGGTGGAGCAGTACTTC
>few|.|TRBJ2-3|15|TRBV4-3
CASSQARTASDTQYF
TGCGCCAGCAGCCAGGCCCGGACGGCGTCAGATACGCAGTATTTT
>.|.|TRBJ2-7|13|TRBV5-4
CASSFTDRYEQYF
TGTGCCAGCAGCTTCACGGACCGTTACGAGCAGTACTTC
>.|.|TRBJ2-3|14|TRBV7-2
CASSLGYGTDTQYF
TGTGCCAGCAGCTTAGGCTACGGCACAGATACGCAGTATTTT
>.|TRBD2|TRBJ2-2|16|TRBV7-2
CASSRGLAEGTGELFF
TGTGCCAGCAGCCGGGGACTAGCGGAGGGCACCGGGGAGCTGTTTTTT
>many|.|TRBJ1-2|14|TRBV12-3/TRBV12-4
CASSSPGTGYGYTF
TGTGCCAGCTCATCCCCCGGGACTGGATATGGCTACACCTTC
>many|.|TRBJ2-2|15|TRBV12-3/TRBV12-4
CASSFLGINTGELFF
TGTGCCAGCAGTTTTTTAGGTATCAACACCGGGGAGCTGTTTTTT
>few|TRBD1|TRBJ1-5|15|TRBV6-2/TRBV6-3
CASSWTGVSGQPQHF
TGTGCCAGCAGTTGGACAGGCGTCTCGGGACAGCCCCAGCATTTT
>few|TRBD2|TRBJ2-3|20|TRBV5-1
CASSPIGLAGVADPADTQYF
TGCGCCAGCAGCCCGATCGGACTAGCGGGAGTGGCCGATCCGGCAGATACGCAGTATTTT
>.|TRBD1|TRBJ2-3|14|TRBV10-3
CAISTGDRGNTQYF
TGTGCCATCAGTACTGGCGACAGGGGAAATACGCAGTATTTT
>.|TRBD1|TRBJ2-1|14|TRBV10-3
CAISPGQAYNEQFF
TGTGCCATCAGCCCGGGACAGGCCTACAATGAGCAGTTCTTC
>.|.|TRBJ1-4|13|TRBV7-2
CASSPYSNEKLFF
TGTGCCAGCAGCCCCTACAGTAATGAAAAACTGTTTTTT
>few|TRBD1|TRBJ2-2|16|TRBV24-1
CATSDLDRGRTGELFF
TGTGCCACCAGTGATTTGGACAGGGGGCGGACCGGGGAGCTGTTTTTT
>few|.|TRBJ2-1|18|TRBV18
CASSPSMFGVSSYNEQFF
TGTGCCAGCTCACCCTCCATGTTTGGGGTTAGCTCCTACAATGAGCAGTTCTTC
>few|TRBD2|TRBJ2-3|16|TRBV5-5
CASSFPGGGPTDTQYF
TGTGCCAGCAGCTTCCCTGGGGGAGGGCCAACAGATACGCAGTATTTT
>.|TRBD1|TRBJ2-5|15|TRBV28
CASSLPQGGQETQYF
TGTGCCAGCAGCCTCCCACAGGGGGGTCAAGAGACCCAGTACTTC
>few|.|TRBJ2-5|16|TRBV20-1
CSARDPQGGWQETQYF
TGCAGTGCTAGAGATCCACAGGGGGGGTGGCAAGAGACCCAGTACTTC
>few|TRBD2|TRBJ2-3|20|TRBV4-3
CASSSRTREGSVLCTDTQYF
TGCGCCAGCAGTTCCCGGACTAGGGAGGGAAGCGTCCTTTGCACAGATACGCAGTATTTT
>few|.|TRBJ2-1|15|TRBV12-3/TRBV12-4
CASSPERGSYNEQFF
TGTGCCAGCAGTCCCGAGAGGGGCTCCTACAATGAGCAGTTCTTC
>few|TRBD2|TRBJ2-5|15|TRBV7-2
CASSSGGGLQETQYF
TGTGCCAGCAGCTCGGGCGGGGGGCTCCAAGAGACCCAGTACTTC
>.|.|TRBJ1-5|13|TRBV21-1
CASAARRNQPQHF
TGTGCCAGCGCCGCCCGAAGGAATCAGCCCCAGCATTTT
>many|.|TRBJ1-2|12|TRBV29-1
CSAGLANYGYTF
TGCAGTGCGGGGCTAGCTAACTATGGCTACACCTTC
>.|TRBD2|TRBJ2-3|16|TRBV9
CASSVVSSGSTDTQYF
TGTGCCAGCAGCGTAGTAAGTAGCGGGAGCACAGATACGCAGTATTTT
>few|TRBD1|TRBJ2-1|17|TRBV27
CASQRVPGTGFFNEQFF
TGTGCCAGCCAAAGAGTCCCCGGGACAGGGTTTTTCAATGAGCAGTTCTTC
>many|TRBD1|TRBJ1-1|16|TRBV28
CASSTWSGTGDTEAFF
TGTGCCAGCAGCACATGGAGCGGGACAGGGGACACTGAAGCTTTCTTT
>.|.|TRBJ2-4|15|TRBV12-3/TRBV12-4
CASSFGGEVKNIQYF
TGTGCCAGCAGTTTTGGAGGGGAGGTCAAAAACATTCAGTACTTC
>many|TRBD2|TRBJ2-1|15|TRBV11-2
CASSLDRGRGDEQFF
TGTGCCAGCAGCTTAGATCGCGGGAGGGGCGATGAGCAGTTCTTC
>.|.|TRBJ1-1|13|TRBV30
CAWGFNLNTEAFF
TGTGCCTGGGGGTTCAACCTGAACACTGAAGCTTTCTTT
>few|.|TRBJ1-5|14|TRBV28
CASSFWGDDQPQHF
TGTGCCAGCAGTTTTTGGGGCGATGATCAGCCCCAGCATTTT
>.|.|TRBJ1-1|14|TRBV29-1
CSGGDGRKSTEAFF
TGCAGCGGGGGGGACGGAAGAAAGTCCACTGAAGCTTTCTTT
>few|.|TRBJ2-2|18|TRBV7-3
CASSLISPTRLDTGELFF
TGTGCCAGCAGCTTAATTTCCCCGACTAGGCTTGACACCGGGGAGCTGTTTTTT
>many|TRBD2|TRBJ2-5|18|TRBV6-5
CASGRSSGSGRSEETQYF
TGTGCCAGCGGGCGGTCCTCAGGTAGCGGGAGGTCAGAGGAGACCCAGTACTTC
>.|.|TRBJ2-5|15|TRBV6-6
CASSYSHGGLETQYF
TGTGCCAGCAGTTACTCACACGGGGGGCTAGAGACCCAGTACTTC
>many|.|TRBJ1-1|14|TRBV18
CASSSGGLNTEAFF
TGTGCCAGCTCATCGGGGGGATTGAACACTGAAGCTTTCTTT
>.|.|TRBJ2-1|13|TRBV29-1
CSVDVGRGNEQFF
TGCAGCGTTGACGTGGGTAGGGGAAATGAGCAGTTCTTC
>few|TRBD2|TRBJ2-5|16|TRBV4-3
CASSQADGRAVETQYF
TGCGCCAGCAGCCAAGCCGACGGGAGGGCCGTAGAGACCCAGTACTTC
>once|TRBD1|TRBJ1-1|14|TRBV27
CASSVYGTGTEAFF
TGTGCCAGCAGTGTGTATGGGACAGGCACTGAAGCTTTCTTT
>few|.|TRBJ2-7|13|TRBV6-5
CASSYSRAGEQYF
TGTGCCAGCAGTTACTCTAGGGCGGGCGAGCAGTACTTC
>many|.|TRBJ1-1|15|TRBV18
CASSPGLSDLTEAFF
TGTGCCAGCTCACCGGGCTTATCGGACCTCACTGAAGCTTTCTTT
>few|.|TRBJ1-4|16|TRBV18
CASSRESPWDGEKLFF
TGTGCCAGCTCACGGGAATCGCCATGGGACGGTGAAAAACTGTTTTTT
>many|.|TRBJ2-1|12|TRBV30
CAWSDSYNEQFF
TGTGCCTGGAGTGACTCCTACAATGAGCAGTTCTTC
>.|TRBD2|TRBJ2-3|16|TRBV6-7
CASSYERSGSTDTQYF
TGTGCCAGCAGTTACGAAAGAAGCGGGAGTACAGATACGCAGTATTTT
>.|.|TRBJ2-5|16|TRBV5-1
CASSLAPGGGGETQYF
TGCGCCAGCAGCTTGGCCCCGGGAGGGGGCGGAGAGACCCAGTACTTC
>.|TRBD2|TRBJ2-7|16|TRBV29-1
CSVEAPSGRASYEQYF
TGCAGCGTTGAGGCGCCTAGCGGGAGGGCGTCCTACGAGCAGTACTTC
>.|.|TRBJ2-1|14|TRBV28
CASSLPSIAPRQFF
TGTGCCAGCAGTTTACCCTCGATAGCGCCCCGGCAGTTCTTC
>.|TRBD2|TRBJ2-3|14|TRBV7-9
CASSWGLAGDTQYF
TGTGCCAGCAGCTGGGGACTAGCTGGAGATACGCAGTATTTT
>.|TRBD1|TRBJ1-1|14|TRBV18
CASSPPSGTGEAFF
TGTGCCAGCTCACCACCGTCCGGGACAGGTGAAGCTTTCTTT
>many|TRBD1|TRBJ1-1|13|TRBV6-5
CASSTGQGTEAFF
TGTGCCAGCAGCACGGGACAGGGCACTGAAGCTTTCTTT
>many|.|TRBJ2-4|14|TRBV6-6
CASSYSGESNIQYF
TGTGCCAGCAGTTACTCGGGGGAATCAAACATTCAGTACTTC
>.|.|TRBJ2-5|15|TRBV5-1
CASSVVPGPEETQYF
TGCGCCAGCAGCGTCGTACCGGGACCAGAAGAGACCCAGTACTTC
>few|.|TRBJ2-3|14|TRBV13
CASSYLSSTDTQYF
TGTGCCAGCAGCTACTTATCGTCCACAGATACGCAGTATTTT
>.|TRBD2|TRBJ2-1|15|TRBV14
CASSPAGGGGIEQFF
TGTGCCAGCAGCCCCGCGGGAGGCGGGGGGATTGAGCAGTTCTTC
>.|.|TRBJ2-4|15|TRBV12-3/TRBV12-4
CASRPTGTGLDIQYF
TGTGCCAGCAGGCCTACGGGCACAGGGTTGGACATTCAGTACTTC
>many|.|TRBJ1-4|14|TRBV29-1
CSVEIGAGNEKLFF
TGCAGCGTTGAAATAGGGGCGGGTAATGAAAAACTGTTTTTT
>few|.|TRBJ2-2|16|TRBV19
CASSLPPRTLPRELFF
TGTGCCAGTTCGCTCCCGCCTAGGACATTACCCCGGGAGCTGTTTTTT
>few|.|TRBJ2-1|11|TRBV29-1
CSVRGGNEQFF
TGCAGCGTCAGGGGCGGCAATGAGCAGTTCTTC